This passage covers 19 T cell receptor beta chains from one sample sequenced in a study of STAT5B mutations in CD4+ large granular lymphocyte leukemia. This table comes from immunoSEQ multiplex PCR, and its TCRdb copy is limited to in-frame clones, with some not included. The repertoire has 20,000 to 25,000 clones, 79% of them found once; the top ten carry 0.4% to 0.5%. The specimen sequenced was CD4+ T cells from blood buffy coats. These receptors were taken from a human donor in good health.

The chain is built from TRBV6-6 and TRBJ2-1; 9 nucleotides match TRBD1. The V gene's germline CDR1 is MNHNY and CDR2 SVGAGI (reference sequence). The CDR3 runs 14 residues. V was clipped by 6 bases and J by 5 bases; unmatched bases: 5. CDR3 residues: CASSLGQGNNEQFF. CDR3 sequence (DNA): TGTGCCAGCAGCTTGGGACAGGGCAACAATGAGCAGTTCTTC.

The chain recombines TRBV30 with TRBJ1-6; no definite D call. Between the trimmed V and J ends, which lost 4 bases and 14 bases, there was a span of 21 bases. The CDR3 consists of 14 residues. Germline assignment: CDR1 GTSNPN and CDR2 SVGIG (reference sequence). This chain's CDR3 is CAWTNLLGEGALHF. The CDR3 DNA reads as TGTGCCTGGACCAACCTGCTTGGGGAAGGCGCCCTCCACTTT.

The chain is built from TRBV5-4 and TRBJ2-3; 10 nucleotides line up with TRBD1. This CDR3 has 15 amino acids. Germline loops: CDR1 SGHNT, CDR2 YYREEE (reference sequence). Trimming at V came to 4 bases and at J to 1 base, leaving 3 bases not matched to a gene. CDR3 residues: CASSGQGGGTDTQYF. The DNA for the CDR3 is TGTGCCAGCAGCGGACAGGGGGGAGGCACAGATACGCAGTATTTT.

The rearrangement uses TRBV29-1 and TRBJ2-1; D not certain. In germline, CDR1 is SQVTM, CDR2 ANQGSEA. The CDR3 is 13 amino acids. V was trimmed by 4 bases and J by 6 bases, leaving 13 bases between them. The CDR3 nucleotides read TGCAGCGTTGTTGGGCCCCCCGGCAATGAGCAGTTCTTC. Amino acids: CSVVGPPGNEQFF.

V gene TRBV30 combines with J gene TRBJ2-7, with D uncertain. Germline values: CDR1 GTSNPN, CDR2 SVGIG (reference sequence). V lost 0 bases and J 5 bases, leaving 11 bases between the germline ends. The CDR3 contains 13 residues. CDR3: CAWSVLAPNEQYF. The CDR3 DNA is TGTGCCTGGAGTGTACTGGCACCTAACGAGCAGTACTTC.

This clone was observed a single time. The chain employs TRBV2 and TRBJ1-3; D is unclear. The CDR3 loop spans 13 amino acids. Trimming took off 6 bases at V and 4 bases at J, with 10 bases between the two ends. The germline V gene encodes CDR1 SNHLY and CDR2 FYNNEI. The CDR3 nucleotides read TGTGCCAGCAGCAAGAGGTGGGGAAACACCATATATTTT. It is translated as CASSKRWGNTIYF. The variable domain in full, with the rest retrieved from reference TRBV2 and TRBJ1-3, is EPEVTQTPSHQVTQMGQEVILRCVPISNHLYFYWYRQILGQKVEFLVSFYNNEISEKSEIFDDQFSVERPDGSNFTLKIRSTKLEDSAMYFCASSKRWGNTIYFGEGSWLTVV.

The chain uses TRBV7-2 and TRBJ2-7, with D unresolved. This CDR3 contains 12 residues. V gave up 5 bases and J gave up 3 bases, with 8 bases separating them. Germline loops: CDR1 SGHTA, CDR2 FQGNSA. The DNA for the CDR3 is TGTGCCAGCAGCCCCACGAACTACGAGCAGTACTTC. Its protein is CASSPTNYEQYF.

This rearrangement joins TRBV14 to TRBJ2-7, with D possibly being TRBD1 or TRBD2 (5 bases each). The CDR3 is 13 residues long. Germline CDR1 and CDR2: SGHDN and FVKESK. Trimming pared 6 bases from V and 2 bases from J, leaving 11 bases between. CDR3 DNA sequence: TGTGCCAGCAGTCCCCCGGGGCCCTACGAGCAGTACTTC. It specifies CASSPPGPYEQYF.

CDR3 nucleotide sequence: TGTGCCAGCAGTTTATCGATGTGGGAGACCCAGTACTTC. Translation: CASSLSMWETQYF. V is TRBV27 and J is TRBJ2-5, with D unclear. Between the trimmed V and J ends, which lost 0 bases and 5 bases, there was a span of 7 bases. CDR3 size: 13 residues. Per germline, CDR1 MNHEY and CDR2 SMNVEV (reference sequence).

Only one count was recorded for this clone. CDR3 sequence reads: CAWSSGQDNSPLHF. CDR3 nucleotides: TGTGCCTGGTCATCGGGACAGGATAATTCACCCCTCCACTTT. The gene calls are TRBV30 and TRBJ1-6; 8 bases line up with TRBD1. This CDR3 comprises 14 residues. Looked up from germline, CDR1 is GTSNPN and CDR2 is SVGIG (reference sequence). Trimming cost V 5 bases and J 5 bases; bases outside gene matches: 5.

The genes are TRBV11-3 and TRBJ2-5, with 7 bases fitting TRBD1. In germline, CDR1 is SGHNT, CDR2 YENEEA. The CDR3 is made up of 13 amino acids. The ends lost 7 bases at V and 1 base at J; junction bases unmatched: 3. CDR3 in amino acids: CASTDRAQETQYF. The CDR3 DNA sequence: TGTGCCAGCACTGACAGGGCCCAAGAGACCCAGTACTTC.

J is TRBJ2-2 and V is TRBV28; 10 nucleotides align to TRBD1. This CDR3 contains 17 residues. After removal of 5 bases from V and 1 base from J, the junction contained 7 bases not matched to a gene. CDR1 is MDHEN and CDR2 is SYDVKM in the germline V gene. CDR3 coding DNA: TGTGCCAGCAGTCTCCGACAGGGGGCCCTGAACACCGGGGAGCTGTTTTTT. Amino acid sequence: CASSLRQGALNTGELFF.

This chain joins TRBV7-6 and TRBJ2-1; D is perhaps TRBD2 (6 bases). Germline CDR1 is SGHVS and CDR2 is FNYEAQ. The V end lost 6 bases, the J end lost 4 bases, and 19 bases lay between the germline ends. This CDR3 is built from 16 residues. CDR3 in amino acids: CASSSGRTTGYNEQFF. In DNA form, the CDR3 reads TGTGCCAGCAGTAGCGGACGGACGACGGGTTACAATGAGCAGTTCTTC.

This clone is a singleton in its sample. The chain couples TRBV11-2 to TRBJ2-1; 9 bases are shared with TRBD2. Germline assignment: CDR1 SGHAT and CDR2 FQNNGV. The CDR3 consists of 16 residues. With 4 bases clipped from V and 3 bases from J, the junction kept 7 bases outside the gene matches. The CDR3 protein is CASSSLAGVDYNEQFF. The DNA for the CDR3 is TGTGCCAGCAGCTCCTTAGCGGGAGTAGACTACAATGAGCAGTTCTTC.

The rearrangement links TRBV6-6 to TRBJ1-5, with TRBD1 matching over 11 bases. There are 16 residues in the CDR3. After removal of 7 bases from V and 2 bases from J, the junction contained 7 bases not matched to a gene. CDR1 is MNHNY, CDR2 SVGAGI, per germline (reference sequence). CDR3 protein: CASTGTGGGGNQPQHF. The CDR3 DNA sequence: TGTGCCAGCACAGGGACAGGGGGAGGTGGCAATCAGCCCCAGCATTTT.

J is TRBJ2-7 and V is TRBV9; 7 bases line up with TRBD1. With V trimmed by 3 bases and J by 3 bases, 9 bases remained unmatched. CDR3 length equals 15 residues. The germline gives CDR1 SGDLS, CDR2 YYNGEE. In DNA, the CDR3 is TGTGCCAGCAGCGCGACTGGGACAGCCTTCTACGAGCAGTACTTC. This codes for CASSATGTAFYEQYF.

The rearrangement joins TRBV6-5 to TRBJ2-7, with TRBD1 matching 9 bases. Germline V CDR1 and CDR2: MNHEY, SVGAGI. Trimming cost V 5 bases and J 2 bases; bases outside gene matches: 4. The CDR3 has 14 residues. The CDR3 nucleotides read TGTGCCAGCAGTCGGGACAGGGCAACCTACGAGCAGTACTTC. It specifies CASSRDRATYEQYF.

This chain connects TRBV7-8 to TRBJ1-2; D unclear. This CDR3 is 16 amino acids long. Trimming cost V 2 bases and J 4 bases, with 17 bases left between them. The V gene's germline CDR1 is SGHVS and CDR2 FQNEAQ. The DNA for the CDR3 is TGTGCCAGCAGCTTAACGGATATTCGGGCCGGCTATGGCTACACCTTC. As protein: CASSLTDIRAGYGYTF.

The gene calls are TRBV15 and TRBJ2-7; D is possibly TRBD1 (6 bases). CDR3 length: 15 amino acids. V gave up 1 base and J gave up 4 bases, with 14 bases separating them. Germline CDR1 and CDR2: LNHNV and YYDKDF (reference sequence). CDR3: CATSRGQGPAYEQYF. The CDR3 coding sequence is TGTGCCACCAGCAGAGGGCAGGGGCCGGCTTACGAGCAGTACTTC.